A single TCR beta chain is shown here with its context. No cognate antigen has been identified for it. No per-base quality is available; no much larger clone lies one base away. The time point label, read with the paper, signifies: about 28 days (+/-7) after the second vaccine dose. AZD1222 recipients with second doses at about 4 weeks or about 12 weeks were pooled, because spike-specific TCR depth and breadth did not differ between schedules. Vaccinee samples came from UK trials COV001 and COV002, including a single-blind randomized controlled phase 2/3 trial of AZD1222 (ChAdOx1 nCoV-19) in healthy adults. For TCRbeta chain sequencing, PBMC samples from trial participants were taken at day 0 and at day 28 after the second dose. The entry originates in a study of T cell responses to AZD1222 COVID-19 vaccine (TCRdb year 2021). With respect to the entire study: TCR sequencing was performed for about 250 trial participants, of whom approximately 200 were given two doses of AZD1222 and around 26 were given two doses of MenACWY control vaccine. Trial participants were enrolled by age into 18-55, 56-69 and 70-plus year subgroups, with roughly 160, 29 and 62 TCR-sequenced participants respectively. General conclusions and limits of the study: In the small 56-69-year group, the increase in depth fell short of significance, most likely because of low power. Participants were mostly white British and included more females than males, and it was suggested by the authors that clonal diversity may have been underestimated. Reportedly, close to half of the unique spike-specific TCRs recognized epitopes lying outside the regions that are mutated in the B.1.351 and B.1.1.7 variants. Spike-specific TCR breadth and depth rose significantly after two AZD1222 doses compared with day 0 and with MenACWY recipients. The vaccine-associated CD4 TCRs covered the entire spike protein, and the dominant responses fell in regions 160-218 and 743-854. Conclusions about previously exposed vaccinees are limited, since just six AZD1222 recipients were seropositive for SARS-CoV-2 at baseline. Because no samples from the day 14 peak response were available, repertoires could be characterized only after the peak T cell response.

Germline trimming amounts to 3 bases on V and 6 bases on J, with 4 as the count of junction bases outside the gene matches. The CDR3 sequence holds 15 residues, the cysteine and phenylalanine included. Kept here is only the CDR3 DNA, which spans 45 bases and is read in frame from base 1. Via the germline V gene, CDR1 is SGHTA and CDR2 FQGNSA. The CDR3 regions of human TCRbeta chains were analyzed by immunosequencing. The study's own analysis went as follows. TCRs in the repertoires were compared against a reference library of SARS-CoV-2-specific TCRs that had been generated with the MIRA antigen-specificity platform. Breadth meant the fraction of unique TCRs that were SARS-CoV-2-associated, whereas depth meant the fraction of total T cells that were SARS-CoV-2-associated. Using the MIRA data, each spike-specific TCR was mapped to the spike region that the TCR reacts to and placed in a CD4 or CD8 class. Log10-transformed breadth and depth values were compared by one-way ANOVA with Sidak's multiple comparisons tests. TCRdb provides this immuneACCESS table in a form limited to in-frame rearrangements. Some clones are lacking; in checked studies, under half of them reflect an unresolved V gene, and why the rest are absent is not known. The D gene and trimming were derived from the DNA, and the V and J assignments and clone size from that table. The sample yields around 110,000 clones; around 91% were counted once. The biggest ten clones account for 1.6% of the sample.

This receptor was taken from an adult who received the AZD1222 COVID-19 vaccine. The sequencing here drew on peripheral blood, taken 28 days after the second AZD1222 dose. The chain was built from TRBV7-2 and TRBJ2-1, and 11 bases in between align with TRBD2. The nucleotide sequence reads TGTGCCAGCAGCTTGGGACTAGCGGTAGCCAATGAGCAGTTCTTC. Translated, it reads CASSLGLAVANEQFF.